A single sample gave rise to the 5 T cell receptor beta chains below, sequenced in a study of cytomegalovirus exposure and HLA in healthy donors. PCR used 60 Vbeta primers and 13 Jbeta primers. Data came from immunoSEQ multiplex PCR; TCRdb stores just in-frame clones and leaves some out. The table lists about 160,000 clones, roughly 73% of them singletons, with roughly 1.7% in the top ten. The specimen was PBMCs. Every receptor here comes from a woman aged 18-29 years in good health and CMV-seronegative.

Note on this clone: Germline and junction disagree at one end, which may indicate a read error. V is TRBV18 and J is TRBJ1-6; 7 bases agree with TRBD1. The CDR3 totals 16 residues. Germline lookup yields CDR1 KGHSH and CDR2 LQKENI. CDR3 sequence: CVSSLSRDRLSSPLHF. CDR3 coding DNA: TGTGTCAGCTCACTTAGCCGGGACAGACTCAGTTCACCCCTCCACTTT.

The chain recombines TRBV27 with TRBJ2-5, with TRBD2 as a possible D gene (7 bases). CDR1 and CDR2 from the germline V gene are MNHEY and SMNVEV (reference sequence). Trimming pared 6 bases from V and 10 bases from J, leaving 27 bases between. This CDR3 spans 16 amino acids. The CDR3 sequence is CASRFRGGPATRDQYF. CDR3 coding DNA: TGTGCCAGCAGATTTAGGGGGGGGCCCGCGACAAGAGACCAGTACTTC.

This clone was detected once. This chain connects TRBV30 to TRBJ2-1; 9 nucleotides line up with TRBD1. Trimming took 1 base from V and 6 from J; bases not matched to a gene: 7. The CDR3 is 15 residues long. Germline CDR1 GTSNPN, CDR2 SVGIG (reference sequence). CDR3 coding DNA: TGTGCCTGGAGTGAGACCGGGACAGGGTCCAATGAGCAGTTCTTC. This codes for CAWSETGTGSNEQFF.

The J gene is TRBJ2-7, the V gene TRBV18; tentative D call: TRBD2 (6 bases). Between the trimmed V and J ends, which lost 1 base and 3 bases, there was a span of 16 bases. The CDR3 runs 16 residues. Germline CDR1 KGHSH, CDR2 LQKENI. The CDR3 reads CASSPRGTVTFYEQYF. In nucleotides, the CDR3 is TGTGCCAGCTCACCACGGGGGACTGTAACCTTCTACGAGCAGTACTTC.

The J gene is TRBJ2-2, the V gene TRBV7-9; TRBD2 might be the D (6 bases). V lost 7 bases, J lost 0 bases, and 15 bases lay in between. The germline CDR1 and CDR2 sequences are SEHNR and FQNEAQ (reference sequence). The CDR3 runs 16 residues. CDR3 coding DNA: TGTGCCAGCAACCCAACTAGCAAAACGAACACCGGGGAGCTGTTTTTT. Its translation: CASNPTSKTNTGELFF.